Sequencing of this TCR beta chain was carried out in a study of blood T cells in healthy people across ages. Study-wide points: Age brought a roughly linear fall in TCR beta diversity measured per million T cells.

This clonotype has a handful of counts. What it recognizes is unknown. The V gene's germline CDR1 is GTSNPN and CDR2 SVGIG (reference sequence). J gave up 7 bases and V 3 bases, and 13 bases lay outside the gene matches. This CDR3 region has 15 residues. Using a J-beta primer mix together with a sample-barcoded 5' primer, a second PCR was run for roughly 6 to 12 cycles. Samples each returned at least 3 million CDR3-containing paired-end reads. One entry per CDR3 protein results from TCRdb running MiXCR on the 5' RACE reads. The sample lists some 1.7 million distinct CDR3 sequences, roughly 28% occurring once.

This TCR derives from a woman in her twenties or thirties in good health. Sequencing input: blood. The chain couples TRBV30 to TRBJ2-3; 7 bases map to TRBD2. In DNA form, the CDR3 reads TGTGCCTGGAGCAAGTTTGGCGGGAGAAGGAATACGCAGTATTTT. It translates to CAWSKFGGRRNTQYF.